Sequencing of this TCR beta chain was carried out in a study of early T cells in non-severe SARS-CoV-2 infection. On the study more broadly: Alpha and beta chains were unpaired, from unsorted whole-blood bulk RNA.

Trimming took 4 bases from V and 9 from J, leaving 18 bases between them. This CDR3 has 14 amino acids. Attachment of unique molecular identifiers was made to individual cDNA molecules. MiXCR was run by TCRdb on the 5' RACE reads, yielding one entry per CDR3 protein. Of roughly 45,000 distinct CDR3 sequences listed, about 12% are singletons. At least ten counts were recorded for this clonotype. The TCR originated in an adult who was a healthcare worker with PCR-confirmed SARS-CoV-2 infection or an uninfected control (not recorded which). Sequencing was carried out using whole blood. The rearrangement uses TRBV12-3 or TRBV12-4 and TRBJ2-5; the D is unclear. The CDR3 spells CASSSTPPGHPQYF. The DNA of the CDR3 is TGTGCCAGCAGTTCTACCCCCCCGGGTCACCCCCAGTACTTC.